The sample holds a few counts of the clone carrying this TCR beta chain. Its antigen is undetermined. Using its own MiXCR run on the reads, TCRdb lists one record per CDR3 protein. The sample carries hundreds of thousands of distinct CDR3 sequences, roughly 36% recorded once. The data are from a study of T cell repertoires in cytomegalovirus infection. Study context: Alongside well-studied HLA-B-restricted CMV epitopes, recently identified HLA-C-restricted CMV epitopes were also used. Matching HLA type and CMV infection were both indicated by public TCR beta signatures.

CDR1 and CDR2 from the germline V gene are SGHAT and FQNNGV. The CDR3 contains 15 residues. The germline V and J ends were trimmed by 4 bases and 0 bases, with 9 bases remaining between them. Study-level points and caveats: Identification of carriers of CMV plus the relevant HLA was achieved through cumulative public TCR beta family frequency. Dominant in the ex vivo response were TCR beta clonotypes restricted by HLA-C and specific for CMV.

The chain couples TRBV11-2 to TRBJ2-2; TRBD1 or TRBD2 may be the D gene (5 bases each). The sequence was collected from a human donor in good health (CMV status not recorded). Some clones in this sample may be carry-over from other donors' samples. Sequenced here: cultured PBMCs, sampled from culture after CMV antigen stimulation. The CDR3 spells CASSWDRSNTGELFF. Here the CDR3 DNA reads TGTGCCAGCAGCTGGGACCGATCGAACACCGGGGAGCTGTTTTTT.